A selection of T cell receptor beta chains follows, all from one sample in a study of CD8 T cells in ankylosing spondylitis. MiXCR was run by TCRdb on the 5' RACE reads, yielding one entry per CDR3 protein. The data show around 540,000 distinct CDR3 sequences, roughly 13% seen once. The source material was blood, either unsorted or a sorted T cell fraction (not recorded which). The source is a male donor with ankylosing spondylitis. Both conserved end residues are part of each CDR3. A D gene is named only where the DNA matches it firmly. The size of a clone is reported for some rows only, either as once, few or many, or as a class for expanded clones.

cdr3_aa cdr3_nt v_call d_call j_call clone_size
CASSLGTGTDGYTF TGCGCCAGCAGCTTGGGGACCGGGACGGATGGCTACACCTTC TRBV5-1 NA TRBJ1-2 NA
CASRRGWGARDTDTQYF TGTGCCAGCAGAAGGGGCTGGGGGGCGCGGGACACAGATACGCAGTATTTT TRBV7-2 NA TRBJ2-3 NA
CASSFAPQETQYF TGTGCCAGCAGTTTTGCCCCACAGGAGACCCAGTACTTC TRBV12-3/TRBV12-4 NA TRBJ2-5 few
CASSLLLAGVLYNEQFF TGTGCCAGCAGCTTACTCCTAGCGGGAGTTCTTTACAATGAGCAGTTCTTC TRBV11-2 TRBD2 TRBJ2-1 few
CASSQGVFSYEQYF TGTGCCAGCAGCCAAGGCGTCTTCTCCTACGAGCAGTACTTC TRBV3-1 NA TRBJ2-7 many
CASRSGTGGQPQHF TGTGCCAGCAGGTCCGGCACAGGGGGTCAGCCCCAGCATTTT TRBV27 TRBD1 TRBJ1-5 few
CASSLYTEQFF TGTGCCAGCAGCCTATACACTGAGCAGTTCTTC TRBV12-3/TRBV12-4 NA TRBJ2-1 many
CSVSGSEETQYF TGCAGCGTTAGCGGGAGCGAGGAGACCCAGTACTTC TRBV29-1 TRBD2 TRBJ2-5 many
CASGLQVWGAQHF TGTGCCAGCGGTCTACAGGTTTGGGGGGCCCAGCATTTT TRBV6-5 NA TRBJ1-5 NA
CASFSTGMGTEAFF TGTGCCAGCTTTTCGACAGGGATGGGCACTGAAGCTTTCTTT TRBV18 TRBD1 TRBJ1-1 few
CASSHGSGGDEQFF TGTGCCAGCAGCCACGGGTCGGGGGGCGATGAGCAGTTCTTC TRBV3-1 NA TRBJ2-1 few
CASSYSLSSNSPLHF TGTGCCAGCAGTTACTCTCTATCAAGCAATTCACCCCTCCACTTT TRBV6-5 NA TRBJ1-6 NA
CASSLEGQGYQPQHF TGCGCCAGCAGCTTGGAGGGGCAGGGATATCAGCCCCAGCATTTT TRBV5-1 NA TRBJ1-5 few
CASSLGLEREGGANVLTF TGTGCCAGCAGCTTAGGGCTCGAGAGGGAGGGAGGGGCCAACGTCCTGACTTTC TRBV11-1 TRBD2 TRBJ2-6 NA
CASSPDRVANTQYF TGTGCCAGTAGTCCGGACAGAGTAGCAAATACGCAGTATTTT TRBV19 NA TRBJ2-3 few
CASSGRGTEAFF TGTGCCAGCAGCGGGAGAGGAACTGAAGCTTTCTTT TRBV7-2 NA TRBJ1-1 few
CSAILPGGVYEQYF TGCAGTGCTATTCTCCCCGGGGGAGTCTACGAGCAGTACTTC TRBV20-1 NA TRBJ2-7 NA
CASSTGTSGKVYNEQFF TGTGCCAGCAGCACCGGGACTAGCGGGAAGGTTTACAATGAGCAGTTCTTC TRBV6-2/TRBV6-3 TRBD2 TRBJ2-1 few
CASSLGISGRAEQFF TGTGCCAGCAGCTTAGGGATTAGCGGGAGGGCCGAGCAGTTCTTC TRBV7-2 TRBD2 TRBJ2-1 few
CATSRDLSGRASDTQYF TGTGCCACCAGCAGAGATCTAAGTGGGAGGGCCTCAGATACGCAGTATTTT TRBV15 TRBD2 TRBJ2-3 few
CASSLPDSNSPLHF TGCGCCAGCAGCTTACCGGATTCTAATTCACCCCTCCACTTT TRBV5-1 NA TRBJ1-6 many
CASSEQGDTGELFF TGTGCCAGCAGTGAACAGGGGGACACCGGGGAGCTGTTTTTT TRBV6-1 TRBD1 TRBJ2-2 many
CASSLGAGGHVDEQFF TGTGCCAGCAGCTTAGGGGCGGGAGGCCACGTCGATGAGCAGTTCTTC TRBV7-9 TRBD2 TRBJ2-1 few
CSVGIIMGPNEQFF TGCAGCGTTGGAATTATAATGGGGCCCAATGAGCAGTTCTTC TRBV29-1 NA TRBJ2-1 NA
CASSQGDRLRWTGELFF TGTGCCAGCAGCCAAGGAGACAGGCTCCGGTGGACCGGGGAGCTGTTTTTT TRBV14 NA TRBJ2-2 NA
CSAEELAGYNEQFF TGCAGTGCCGAAGAGCTAGCGGGTTACAATGAGCAGTTCTTC TRBV20-1 TRBD2 TRBJ2-1 many
CATSDLSAGVGDEQFF TGTGCCACCAGTGATTTGTCAGCGGGAGTTGGGGATGAGCAGTTCTTC TRBV24-1 TRBD2 TRBJ2-1 many
CASSLGTTYTGELFF TGTGCCAGCAGCTTAGGGACTACTTACACCGGGGAGCTGTTTTTT TRBV7-9 NA TRBJ2-2 NA
CASQGVHEQYF TGTGCCAGCCAGGGGGTCCACGAGCAGTACTTC TRBV6-1 TRBD1 TRBJ2-7 NA
CASEGQGGIGELFF TGTGCCAGCGAGGGGCAAGGGGGCATCGGGGAGCTGTTTTTT TRBV7-9 TRBD1 TRBJ2-2 few
CASSSLGSGGHNEQFF TGTGCCAGCAGTTCGTTGGGCTCCGGCGGTCACAATGAGCAGTTCTTC TRBV27 NA TRBJ2-1 NA
CASSQGGSRTDTQYF TGTGCCAGCAGCCAAGGTGGGAGTCGCACAGATACGCAGTATTTT TRBV3-1 NA TRBJ2-3 NA